This passage covers 29 T cell receptor beta chains from one sample sequenced in a study of response to subunit inactivated influenza vaccine. One entry per CDR3 protein results from TCRdb running MiXCR on the RT-PCR reads. The sample shows 600,000 to 700,000 distinct CDR3 sequences, around 15% of them seen only once. This material consisted of PBMCs from blood, taken 14 days before vaccination. The receptors come from a man between 50 and 59 years old who received an inactivated influenza vaccine.

This rearrangement joins TRBV28 to TRBJ1-5, with D tentatively TRBD1 (5 bases). Germline V gene lookup returns CDR1 MDHEN and CDR2 SYDVKM. Trimming took 7 bases from V and 3 from J, leaving 16 bases between them. The CDR3 is made up of 15 amino acids. CDR3 region: CASTPGPGINQPQHF. DNA of the CDR3: TGTGCCAGCACCCCCGGGCCAGGGATCAATCAGCCCCAGCATTTT.

This clonotype has a handful of counts. The chain links TRBV9 to TRBJ2-4; no firm D call. Trimming took off 4 bases at V and 7 bases at J, with 6 bases between the two ends. CDR3 length equals 11 residues. In germline, CDR1 is SGDLS, CDR2 YYNGEE. The CDR3 reads CASSRSNIQYF. In DNA, the CDR3 is TGTGCCAGCAGCCGTAGCAACATTCAGTACTTC.

The chain has TRBV15 and TRBJ2-7; 7 positions agree with TRBD1. The CDR3 totals 15 residues. Germline loops: CDR1 LNHNV, CDR2 YYDKDF (reference sequence). V was clipped by 1 base and J by 6 bases; unmatched bases: 9. CDR3: CATSRGRDRRVEQYF. In DNA, the CDR3 is TGTGCCACCAGCAGAGGCCGGGACAGACGAGTCGAGCAGTACTTC.

This clonotype was seen only a few times. The chain carries TRBV5-1 and TRBJ2-1; TRBD1 aligns across 9 bases. CDR1 and CDR2 (germline): SGHRS, YFSETQ. The junction had 8 bases not matched to a gene; V was cut back by 0 bases and J by 4 bases. The CDR3 length is 17 residues. The CDR3 reads CASSLARRGQGYNEQFF. The CDR3 nucleotides are TGCGCCAGCAGCTTGGCCAGGAGAGGACAGGGGTACAATGAGCAGTTCTTC.

In this sample, this clonotype turned up a few times. The V and J genes are TRBV20-1 and TRBJ2-1, with TRBD2 identical over 7 bases. The CDR3 loop spans 12 amino acids. CDR1 and CDR2 (germline): DFQATT, SNEGSKA (reference sequence). The CDR3 sequence: CSPLGGIREQFF. The CDR3 coding sequence is TGCAGCCCTCTCGGGGGGATACGTGAGCAGTTCTTC.

The chain links TRBV7-8 to TRBJ1-1; a possible D gene is TRBD1 (6 bases). CDR1 is SGHVS and CDR2 is FQNEAQ in the germline V gene. The CDR3 loop spans 16 amino acids. Between the trimmed V and J ends, which lost 1 base and 0 bases, there was a span of 12 bases. DNA for the CDR3: TGTGCCAGCAGCTTAGTGGGGGCAAGCCTGAACACTGAAGCTTTCTTT. Amino acids: CASSLVGASLNTEAFF.

This clonotype was counted between two and nine times. The J gene is TRBJ2-5, the V gene TRBV4-2; 9 bases agree with TRBD2. Trimming took 1 base from V and 1 from J; bases not matched to a gene: 7. CDR1 is LGHNA, CDR2 YNFKEQ, per germline. This CDR3 is built from 17 residues. The CDR3 sequence is CASSQGVGTSLQETQYF. The CDR3 DNA is TGTGCCAGCAGCCAAGGGGTAGGGACTAGCCTCCAAGAGACCCAGTACTTC.

The chain uses TRBV6-1 and TRBJ2-7, with 7 bases aligning to TRBD1. V dropped 7 bases and J dropped 4; count of bases not matched to a gene: 7. Germline loops: CDR1 MNHNS, CDR2 SASEGT. This CDR3 has 13 amino acids. The CDR3: CASKRQGSYEQYF. Here the CDR3 DNA reads TGTGCCAGCAAGAGACAGGGCTCATACGAGCAGTACTTC.

This clonotype has at least ten counts. This chain joins TRBV20-1 and TRBJ2-3; D perhaps matches TRBD2 (6 bases). Germline V gene sequence: CDR1 DFQATT, CDR2 SNEGSKA (reference sequence). Trimming took off 2 bases at V and 2 bases at J, with 11 bases between the two ends. This CDR3 region has 14 residues. CDR3 in amino acids: CSARRDLNTDTQYF. The CDR3 coding sequence is TGCAGTGCTAGACGGGACTTGAACACAGATACGCAGTATTTT.

The CDR3 DNA reads as TGTGCCAGCAGTGAGGTCCGGGACGGAGGGTACCAAGAGACCCAGTACTTC. Protein: CASSEVRDGGYQETQYF. The chain employs TRBV25-1 and TRBJ2-5, with D possibly TRBD2 on 6 matching bases. The CDR3 contains 17 residues. V lost 3 bases and J 0 bases, leaving 17 bases between the germline ends. Germline V gene sequence: CDR1 MGHDK, CDR2 SYGVNS.

This chain uses TRBV29-1 with TRBJ2-7; D may be TRBD1 (6 bases). V lost 0 bases, J lost 3 bases, and 15 bases lay in between. This CDR3 is 15 amino acids long. Germline CDR1 SQVTM, CDR2 ANQGSEA. The CDR3 region is CSVEDRTDGLYEQYF. In DNA form, the CDR3 reads TGCAGCGTTGAAGATAGGACAGATGGGCTCTACGAGCAGTACTTC.

V is TRBV7-2 and J is TRBJ2-7; D perhaps matches TRBD2 (5 bases). This CDR3 has 15 amino acids. The ends were cut back, 2 bases at V and 3 bases at J, with 14 bases in the middle. Germline assignment: CDR1 SGHTA and CDR2 FQGNSA. Here the CDR3 reads CASSLRSFRGYEQYF. CDR3 DNA sequence: TGTGCCAGCAGCTTAAGAAGCTTCCGGGGCTACGAGCAGTACTTC. Using reference TRBV7-2 and TRBJ2-7 for the parts outside the CDR3, the full variable domain is GAGVSQSPSNKVTEKGKDVELRCDPISGHTALYWYRQSLGQGLEFLIYFQGNSAPDKSGLPSDRFSAERTGGSVSTLTIQRTQQEDSAVYLCASSLRSFRGYEQYFGPGTRLTVT.

V usage is TRBV12-3 or TRBV12-4 and J usage is TRBJ2-2, with TRBD2 identical over 11 bases. The CDR3 loop spans 16 amino acids. The V segment lost 4 bases and the J segment 6 bases; nucleotides outside the gene matches: 7. Here the CDR3 reads CASSSTGLAVAGELFF. For the CDR3, the DNA is TGTGCCAGCAGTTCGACGGGACTAGCGGTGGCCGGGGAGCTGTTTTTT.

This chain joins TRBV28 and TRBJ2-7; weak D call: TRBD1 (7 bases). This CDR3 has 16 amino acids. The V gene's germline CDR1 is MDHEN and CDR2 SYDVKM. V lost 2 bases and J 0 bases, leaving 14 bases between the germline ends. The CDR3 protein is CASSLGGQGVSYEQYF. The CDR3 nucleotides are TGTGCCAGCAGTTTAGGGGGGCAGGGGGTCTCCTACGAGCAGTACTTC.

This clonotype was seen only a few times. The rearrangement uses TRBV24-1 and TRBJ2-5; 10 positions agree with TRBD1. This CDR3 is 17 amino acids long. Germline loops: CDR1 KGHDR, CDR2 SFDVKD. The ends lost 4 bases at V and 5 bases at J; junction bases unmatched: 12. The CDR3 sequence is CATSDQIPGQGRETQYF. CDR3 bases: TGTGCCACCAGTGACCAAATACCGGGACAGGGGAGGGAGACCCAGTACTTC.

This clonotype was counted at least ten times. The chain links TRBV29-1 to TRBJ2-5, with 8 positions matching TRBD2. Germline V gene data show CDR1 as SQVTM and CDR2 as ANQGSEA. V lost 6 bases to trimming and J lost 4 bases; unmatched junction nucleotides: 10. The CDR3 sequence is 14 residues long. This CDR3 is CSVGPGLGGETQYF. The CDR3 DNA sequence: TGCAGCGTGGGCCCGGGACTAGGGGGAGAGACCCAGTACTTC.

This chain's CDR3 is CASSGRGSGQETQYF. The CDR3 nucleotides read TGCGCCAGCAGCGGCAGGGGGTCGGGCCAAGAGACCCAGTACTTC. V usage is TRBV5-1 and J usage is TRBJ2-5, with TRBD1 matching over 7 bases. This CDR3 is built from 15 residues. The J segment lost 1 base and the V segment lost 4 bases, leaving 7 bases of the junction unmatched. Germline CDR1 SGHRS, CDR2 YFSETQ. The entire variable domain, with the rest obtained from reference TRBV5-1 and TRBJ2-5, is as follows: KAGVTQTPRYLIKTRGQQVTLSCSPISGHRSVSWYQQTPGQGLQFLFEYFSETQRNKGNFPGRFSGRQFSNSRSEMNVSTLELGDSALYLCASSGRGSGQETQYFGPGTRLLVL.

The V gene is TRBV19, the J gene TRBJ2-3; 10 bases align to TRBD2. Germline CDR1 is LNHDA and CDR2 is SQIVND (reference sequence). The CDR3 consists of 15 residues. The ends lost 4 bases at V and 9 bases at J; junction bases unmatched: 10. DNA for the CDR3: TGTGCCAGTAGTACCTCGGGACTAGCGAGGCGGACGCAGTATTTT. Its protein is CASSTSGLARRTQYF. The full variable domain, its missing parts supplied by reference TRBV19 and TRBJ2-3, is DGGITQSPKYLFRKEGQNVTLSCEQNLNHDAMYWYRQDPGQGLRLIYYSQIVNDFQKGDIAEGYSVSREKKESFPLTVTSAQKNPTAFYLCASSTSGLARRTQYFGPGTRLTVL.

This clonotype appeared once. The CDR3 DNA follows: TGTGCCACCAGTGATACGACCGGGACTATTCTCGGGGAGCTGTTTTTT. Its protein product is CATSDTTGTILGELFF. The chain is built from TRBV24-1 and TRBJ2-2; the match to TRBD2 covers 7 bases. Unmatched junction bases numbered 10, after V lost 3 bases and J lost 7 bases. Looked up from germline, CDR1 is KGHDR and CDR2 is SFDVKD. The CDR3 spans 16 residues.

This clonotype has ten or more counts. The chain uses TRBV21-1 and TRBJ1-5; whether TRBD1, the table's D call, matches the DNA was not checked. TRBV21-1 is a pseudogene segment. This CDR3 is built from 15 residues. The CDR3 protein is CARPLGQGENQPQHF. The CDR3 nucleotides read TGTGCCAGACCCCTCGGACAGGGAGAGAATCAGCCCCAGCATTTT.

This clonotype was recorded a few times. This CDR3 is CASSQNRGNSYEQYF. The CDR3 DNA reads as TGCGCCAGCAGCCAAAACAGGGGTAACTCCTACGAGCAGTACTTC. The chain combines TRBV5-1 with TRBJ2-7; 7 nucleotides match TRBD1. Germline values: CDR1 SGHRS, CDR2 YFSETQ. The CDR3 loop spans 15 amino acids. J lost 0 bases, V lost 4 bases, and 7 bases had no gene match.

This chain links TRBV20-1 with TRBJ2-3; weak D call: TRBD2 (6 bases). The ends were cut back, 6 bases at V and 4 bases at J, with 11 bases in the middle. The CDR3 covers 12 residues. The germline V gene has CDR1 DFQATT and CDR2 SNEGSKA (reference sequence). The CDR3: CSANWDSDTQYF. CDR3 DNA sequence: TGCAGTGCGAACTGGGACTCAGATACGCAGTATTTT.

This clonotype was seen ten or more times. This chain connects TRBV29-1 to TRBJ2-6; D not resolved. The ends were cut back, 4 bases at V and 3 bases at J, with 7 bases in the middle. The CDR3 has 13 residues. Germline V gene lookup returns CDR1 SQVTM and CDR2 ANQGSEA. CDR3 protein: CSVAEFGANVLTF. CDR3 sequence (DNA): TGCAGCGTTGCCGAGTTTGGGGCCAACGTCCTGACTTTC.

In its sample, this clonotype was seen a few times. The chain combines TRBV7-2 with TRBJ2-1, with unresolved D. The V gene's germline CDR1 is SGHTA and CDR2 FQGNSA. The CDR3 consists of 12 residues. Trimming left V 5 bases short and J 11 bases short, with 13 bases between. CDR3 bases: TGTGCCAGCAGCCCAGACGGAGAGCAGCAGTTCTTC. It specifies CASSPDGEQQFF.

The CDR3 DNA sequence: TGTGCCAGCAGCCCGGGAGGACGTGGTCGGGAGACCCAGTACTTC. Residues: CASSPGGRGRETQYF. V and J are TRBV7-8 and TRBJ2-5, with 7 bases identical to TRBD2. The CDR3 is made up of 15 amino acids. Germline CDR1 reads SGHVS; CDR2 reads FQNEAQ. V shed 5 bases, J shed 5 bases, and the junction held 11 bases outside the gene matches. Together with reference TRBV7-8 and TRBJ2-5, the CDR3 gives the full variable domain: GAGVSQSPRYKVAKRGQDVALRCDPISGHVSLFWYQQALGQGPEFLTYFQNEAQLDKSGLPSDRFFAERPEGSVSTLKIQRTQQEDSAVYLCASSPGGRGRETQYFGPGTRLLVL.

The chain couples TRBV6-1 to TRBJ2-2; 11 bases agree with TRBD1. J was trimmed by 9 bases and V by 6 bases; bases with no gene match: 9. The CDR3 runs 15 residues. Germline V CDR1 and CDR2: MNHNS, SASEGT. The CDR3 sequence: CASSTRTGGRWELFF. In DNA, the CDR3 is TGTGCCAGCAGCACCCGGACAGGGGGCAGGTGGGAGCTGTTTTTT.

This clonotype appeared many times. V is TRBV12-3 or TRBV12-4 and J is TRBJ2-5; maybe TRBD1 (6 bases). Trimming took off 3 bases at V and 5 bases at J, with 10 bases between the two ends. The CDR3 covers 13 residues. In DNA form, the CDR3 reads TGTGCCAGCAGTTTTACAGGGCAGGAGACCCAGTACTTC. It specifies CASSFTGQETQYF.

This clonotype was recorded only once. This rearrangement joins TRBV28 to TRBJ1-2, with D unresolved. CDR1 and CDR2 (germline): MDHEN, SYDVKM. This CDR3 has 15 residues. V dropped 7 bases and J dropped 4 bases, with 19 bases sitting between them. The CDR3 region is CASTTTGGAFYGYTF. DNA for the CDR3: TGTGCCAGCACGACGACCGGCGGTGCTTTCTATGGCTACACCTTC.

This clonotype has more than one count but fewer than ten. The DNA is left out, because the CDR3 cannot be placed on it with certainty; the CDR3 is given as TCRdb lists it. The rearrangement joins TRBV4-2 to TRBJ2-3; the D call TRBD2 from the table was never checked on the DNA. Germline lookup yields CDR1 LGHNA and CDR2 YNFKEQ. From its first to its last residue, the CDR3 has 15 amino acids. CDR3 protein: CASSQDWGGGALRYF.